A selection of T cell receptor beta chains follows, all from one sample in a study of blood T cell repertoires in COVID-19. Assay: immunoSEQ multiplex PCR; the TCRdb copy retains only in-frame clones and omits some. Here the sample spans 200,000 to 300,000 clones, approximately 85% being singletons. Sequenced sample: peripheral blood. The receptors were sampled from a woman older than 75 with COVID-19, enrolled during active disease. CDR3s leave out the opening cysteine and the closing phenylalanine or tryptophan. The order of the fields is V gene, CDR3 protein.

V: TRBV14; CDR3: ASSQDLREGYT
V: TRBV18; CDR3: ASSPMTGAYNSPLH
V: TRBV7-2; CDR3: ASSLMANTEAF
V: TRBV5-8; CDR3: ASSLGTGDNQPQH
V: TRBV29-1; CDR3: SVESRGQGNYGYT
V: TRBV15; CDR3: ATSSGGTSGGRF
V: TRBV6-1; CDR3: ASSGRASGGTHSSYNEQF
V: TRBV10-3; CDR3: AISQTRVLAGELF
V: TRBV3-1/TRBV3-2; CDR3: ASSQESHREAF
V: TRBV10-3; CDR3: AISDGDITEAF
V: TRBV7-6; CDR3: ASSPGEGSTGGYT
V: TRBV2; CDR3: ASSQQGANTDTQY
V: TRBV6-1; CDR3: ASSDTPRTGRGPEQY
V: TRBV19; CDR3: ASSIDGSGTRVLNTEAF
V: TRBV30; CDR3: AWGQGFNEKLF
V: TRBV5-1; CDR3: ASKASGGARGETQY
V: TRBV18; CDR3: ASSPSASSQTNTEAF
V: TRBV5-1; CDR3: ASSGTGVGTEAF
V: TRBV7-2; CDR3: ASSLSVSSPLH
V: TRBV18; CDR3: ASSPLLGLAAQETQY
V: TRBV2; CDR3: ASSAGQGNYGYT
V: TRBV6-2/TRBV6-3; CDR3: ASSYPAGRGNQPQH
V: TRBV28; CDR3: ASSRSGLRNQPQH
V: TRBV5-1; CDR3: ARNCDRLLKWTNYGYT
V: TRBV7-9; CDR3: ASSLDSSTAF
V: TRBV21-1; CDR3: ASSRRDRSNTGELF
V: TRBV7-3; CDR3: ASSPRGGGHEQF
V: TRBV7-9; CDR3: ASSAAGGVKTQY
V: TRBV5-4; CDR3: ASSLGAGGGQETQY
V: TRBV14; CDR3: ASSQENRGRGTQY
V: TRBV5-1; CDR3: ASSLRMVASGGGEQF
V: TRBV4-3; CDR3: ASSQEWSPDRLSIYGYT
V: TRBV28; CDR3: ASSSGPNGYGYT
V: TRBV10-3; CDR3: AASPVYSNQPQH
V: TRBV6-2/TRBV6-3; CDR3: ASSYGTTTQY
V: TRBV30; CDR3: AWSVTGDGYT
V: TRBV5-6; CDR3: ASSFWDKKNSPLH
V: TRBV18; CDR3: ASSPSQGADYGYT
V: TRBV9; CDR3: ASSVATGLVAGELF
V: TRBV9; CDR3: ASRAGSGGAIEQF
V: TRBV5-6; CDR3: ASSLAFWGDTGELF
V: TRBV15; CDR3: ATSIRTGGETQY
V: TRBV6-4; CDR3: ASSDSDRALIGEQF
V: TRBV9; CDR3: ASSVGDRARDTEAF
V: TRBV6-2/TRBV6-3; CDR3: ASSYRGPNYGYT
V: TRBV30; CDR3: AWSVWGGVDRQF
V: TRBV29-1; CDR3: SVEEIGGIEQF
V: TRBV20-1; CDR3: SASLPGNNQPQH
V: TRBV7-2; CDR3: ASSSWGPGRYEQY
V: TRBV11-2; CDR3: ASSSLLGGYGYT
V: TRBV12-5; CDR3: ASGLPTEYPQGSETQY
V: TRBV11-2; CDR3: ASSLSGYGVDEQF
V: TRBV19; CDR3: ASSRTGASTGNTIY